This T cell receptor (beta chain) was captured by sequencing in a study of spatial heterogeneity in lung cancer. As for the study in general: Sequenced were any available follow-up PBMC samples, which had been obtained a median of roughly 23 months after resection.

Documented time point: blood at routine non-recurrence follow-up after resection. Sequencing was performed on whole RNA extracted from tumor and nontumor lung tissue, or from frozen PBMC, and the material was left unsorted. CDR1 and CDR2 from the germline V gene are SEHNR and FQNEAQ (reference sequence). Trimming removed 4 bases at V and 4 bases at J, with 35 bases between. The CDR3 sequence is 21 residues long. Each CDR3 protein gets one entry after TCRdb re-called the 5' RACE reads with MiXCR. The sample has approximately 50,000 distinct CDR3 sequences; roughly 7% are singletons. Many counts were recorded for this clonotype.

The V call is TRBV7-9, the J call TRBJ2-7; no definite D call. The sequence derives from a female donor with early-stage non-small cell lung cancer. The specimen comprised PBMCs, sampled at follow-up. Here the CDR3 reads CASSSRALTAPVISWWYEQYF. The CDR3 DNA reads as TGTGCCAGCAGCTCCCGGGCCCTTACCGCACCTGTTATCAGCTGGTGGTACGAGCAGTACTTC.